These 32 T cell receptor beta chains originate from one sample sequenced in a study of T cell responses to AZD1222 COVID-19 vaccine. The assay was immunoSEQ multiplex PCR, and TCRdb's table has in-frame clones only and misses some. The sample has under 150,000 clones; approximately 90% are singletons. This material consisted of peripheral blood, taken on day 0 of AZD1222 vaccination. Receptors originate from an adult in good health.

The V call is TRBV5-4, the J call TRBJ2-7; D may correspond to TRBD1 or TRBD2 (5 bases each). Germline lookup yields CDR1 SGHNT and CDR2 YYREEE (reference sequence). V lost 2 bases and J 7 bases, leaving 13 bases between the germline ends. CDR3 length equals 13 residues. For the CDR3, the DNA is TGTGCCAGCAGCTTTCTGGGGGTCGAGGAGCAGTACTTC. Its protein is CASSFLGVEEQYF. The entire variable domain, with the rest obtained from reference TRBV5-4 and TRBJ2-7, is as follows: ETGVTQSPTHLIKTRGQQVTLRCSSQSGHNTVSWYQQALGQGPQFIFQYYREEENGRGNFPPRFSGLQFPNYSSELNVNALELDDSALYLCASSFLGVEEQYFGPGTRLTVT.

V gene TRBV6-1 combines with J gene TRBJ1-2, with 8 bases that match TRBD1. CDR3 length: 14 amino acids. V dropped 3 bases and J dropped 5; count of bases not matched to a gene: 5. CDR1 MNHNS and CDR2 SASEGT come from the germline V gene. The CDR3 nucleotides are TGTGCCAGCAGTGAGGCAGGGGGCAAATATGGCTACACCTTC. Translation gives CASSEAGGKYGYTF.

J is TRBJ1-6 and V is TRBV12-5, with 7 bases matching TRBD1. The CDR3 runs 14 residues. Germline loops: CDR1 LGHNT, CDR2 FRNRAP. The CDR3 here is CAHGGQAYNSPLHF. The CDR3 DNA reads as TGTGCCCACGGTGGACAGGCATATAATTCACCCCTCCACTTT.

V gene TRBV6-5 combines with J gene TRBJ1-1, with D perhaps matching TRBD1 (6 bases). The CDR3 extends over 14 amino acids. The germline V gene encodes CDR1 MNHEY and CDR2 SVGAGI. V gave up 4 bases and J gave up 5 bases, with 14 bases separating them. This CDR3 is CASSSRGERTEAFF. DNA for the CDR3: TGTGCCAGCAGTTCTAGGGGGGAGCGGACTGAAGCTTTCTTT.

This clone was recorded once. The genes are TRBV5-4 and TRBJ2-2; D may be TRBD2 (5 bases). With 4 bases removed from V and 4 bases from J, the gap between germline ends came to 14 bases. The germline V gene encodes CDR1 SGHNT and CDR2 YYREEE (reference sequence). The CDR3 spans 15 residues. The chain's CDR3 is CASSPKDWGTGELFF. The CDR3 nucleotides are TGTGCCAGCAGCCCAAAGGACTGGGGCACCGGGGAGCTGTTTTTT.

This clone was found once. The chain links TRBV27 to TRBJ1-1; 9 bases match TRBD1. Looked up from germline, CDR1 is MNHEY and CDR2 is SMNVEV (reference sequence). J lost 1 base, V lost 1 base, and 1 base had no gene match. The CDR3 contains 15 residues. The CDR3 region is CASSLWGQGNTEAFF. The CDR3 coding sequence is TGTGCCAGCAGTTTATGGGGACAGGGGAACACTGAAGCTTTCTTT.

V gene TRBV6-6 combines with J gene TRBJ1-1; D is possibly TRBD1 (6 bases). Trimming pared 6 bases from V and 10 bases from J, leaving 21 bases between. Looked up from germline, CDR1 is MNHNY and CDR2 is SVGAGI (reference sequence). The CDR3 totals 14 residues. CDR3 nucleotides: TGTGCCAGCAGACCCCATATATCAGGGGTGGGAGCTTTCTTT. Amino acid sequence: CASRPHISGVGAFF.

This clone was counted only a few times. A read error may account for a junction end that differs from germline. The V gene is TRBV28, the J gene TRBJ1-2, with D perhaps TRBD1 (5 bases). The CDR3 totals 12 residues. CDR1 is MDHEN and CDR2 is SYDVKM in the germline V gene. CDR3 loop: CASTLWGGGYTF. In DNA, the CDR3 is TGTGCCAGCACTTTATGGGGGGGTGGCTACACCTTC.

The gene calls are TRBV7-6 and TRBJ2-1; 10 positions match TRBD2. In germline, CDR1 is SGHVS, CDR2 FNYEAQ. This CDR3 is 15 amino acids long. After removal of 1 base from V and 6 bases from J, the junction contained 3 bases not matched to a gene. The CDR3 DNA sequence: TGTGCCAGCAGCTTAGTGGGACTAGCGTTCAATGAGCAGTTCTTC. This encodes CASSLVGLAFNEQFF.

The V and J genes are TRBV28 and TRBJ2-1, with 8 bases aligning to TRBD2. J gave up 0 bases and V 5 bases, and 3 bases lay outside the gene matches. The CDR3 loop spans 15 amino acids. CDR1 and CDR2 (germline): MDHEN, SYDVKM. CDR3 in amino acids: CASSPGLASYNEQFF. In DNA, the CDR3 is TGTGCCAGCAGTCCAGGACTAGCCTCCTACAATGAGCAGTTCTTC.

The V gene is TRBV2, the J gene TRBJ2-4; weak D call: TRBD2 (5 bases). CDR1 is SNHLY, CDR2 FYNNEI, per germline. Trimming took 8 bases from V and 2 from J, leaving 13 bases between them. CDR3 length equals 14 residues. CDR3 in DNA: TGTGCCAGCGGGCCCGAGGGCCCCAAAAACATTCAGTACTTC. Its protein product is CASGPEGPKNIQYF.

The chain uses TRBV5-5 and TRBJ2-2; TRBD2 matches 13 bases. The CDR3 loop spans 16 amino acids. Trimming at V came to 4 bases and at J to 5 bases, leaving 5 bases not matched to a gene. Germline V CDR1 and CDR2: SGHKS, YYEKEE (reference sequence). CDR3 nucleotide sequence: TGTGCCAGCAGCGGACTAGCGGGAGTAGGGACCGGGGAGCTGTTTTTT. Its protein product is CASSGLAGVGTGELFF.

This clone turned up a few times. This chain connects TRBV20-1 to TRBJ2-1, with D perhaps matching TRBD1 (6 bases). The CDR3 length is 11 residues. CDR1 is DFQATT and CDR2 is SNEGSKA in the germline V gene (reference sequence). V was shortened by 8 bases and J by 5 bases, with 10 bases between the two germline ends. The CDR3 loop is CSLDSHNEQFF. The CDR3, as DNA: TGCAGTTTGGACAGCCACAATGAGCAGTTCTTC.

Here the CDR3 reads CASSFSQFYEQYF. In DNA form, the CDR3 reads TGTGCCAGTAGTTTCTCTCAATTCTACGAGCAGTACTTC. The V call is TRBV19, the J call TRBJ2-7; D uncertain. This CDR3 has 13 amino acids. V gave up 5 bases and J gave up 3 bases, with 11 bases separating them. Germline loops: CDR1 LNHDA, CDR2 SQIVND (reference sequence).

The chain is built from TRBV18 and TRBJ1-3; D is perhaps TRBD1 (5 bases). Germline V gives CDR1 KGHSH, CDR2 LQKENI. The CDR3 covers 15 residues. The V end was cut by 3 bases, the J end by 3 bases, with 12 bases between. CDR3 residues: CASSPRRRGGNTIYF. DNA of the CDR3: TGTGCCAGCTCACCCCGGCGAAGGGGTGGAAACACCATATATTTT.

The chain joins TRBV24-1 to TRBJ2-1; TRBD2 aligns across 13 bases. CDR3 length: 18 residues. Germline V CDR1 and CDR2: KGHDR, SFDVKD. Trimming removed 1 base from V and 3 bases from J; junction bases left unmatched: 5. The CDR3 nucleotides read TGTGCCACCAGTGATTTTTCCGGGACTAGCGGGAACTACAATGAGCAGTTCTTC. Its translation: CATSDFSGTSGNYNEQFF.

The chain recombines TRBV4-1 with TRBJ2-7; tentative D call: TRBD1 (7 bases). This CDR3 has 15 amino acids. CDR1 MGHRA and CDR2 YSYEKL come from the germline V gene. V was trimmed by 1 base and J by 2 bases, leaving 12 bases between them. The CDR3 here is CASSQAGRGAYEQYF. The CDR3 DNA reads TGCGCCAGCAGCCAAGCCGGCAGGGGGGCCTACGAGCAGTACTTC.

J is TRBJ1-4 and V is TRBV6-4; 10 bases fit TRBD1. CDR1 is MRHNA and CDR2 is SNTAGT in the germline V gene. There are 17 residues in the CDR3. The V and J ends lost 6 bases and 2 bases, in that order; junction bases with no gene match: 9. This chain's CDR3 is CASREGDRGSTNEKLFF. Written as DNA, the CDR3 is TGTGCCAGCAGAGAGGGGGACAGGGGATCCACTAATGAAAAACTGTTTTTT.

The genes are TRBV6-2 or TRBV6-3 and TRBJ1-2; possibly TRBD1 for D (6 bases). Germline values: CDR1 MNHEY, CDR2 SVGEGT. Trimming removed 5 bases at V and 5 bases at J, with 15 bases between. The CDR3 loop spans 14 amino acids. CDR3: CASSLGGFRYGYTF. The CDR3 DNA reads TGTGCCAGCAGTCTGGGGGGCTTTCGTTATGGCTACACCTTC.

This clone has just one count. This chain links TRBV7-8 with TRBJ2-1, with 9 bases aligning to TRBD2. Per germline, CDR1 SGHVS and CDR2 FQNEAQ. The CDR3 has 17 amino acids. Losses at the gene ends were 5 bases for V and 7 bases for J; bases not matched to a gene: 15. The CDR3 DNA is TGTGCCAGCAGCCGAGTTCCATGGGCGGGGGGGCCTAATGAGCAGTTCTTC. Protein product: CASSRVPWAGGPNEQFF.

The gene calls are TRBV7-9 and TRBJ2-1; D uncertain. Germline CDR1 and CDR2: SEHNR and FQNEAQ (reference sequence). This CDR3 region has 14 residues. V dropped 1 base and J dropped 0 bases, with 4 bases sitting between them. As DNA, the CDR3 is TGTGCCAGCAGCTTAGAGGACTCCTACAATGAGCAGTTCTTC. It translates to CASSLEDSYNEQFF.

The chain links TRBV4-3 to TRBJ1-4; D may be TRBD1 (6 bases). With 3 bases removed from V and 6 bases from J, the gap between germline ends came to 14 bases. CDR3 length: 15 amino acids. Germline CDR1 reads LGHNA; CDR2 reads YSLEER. The CDR3 reads CASSHSVQGDEKLFF. The CDR3 DNA is TGCGCCAGCAGCCATTCGGTACAGGGCGATGAAAAACTGTTTTTT.

The chain is built from TRBV10-2 and TRBJ2-7, with 7 nucleotides matching TRBD1. V gave up 10 bases and J gave up 6 bases; unmatched junction bases: 9. The CDR3 is made up of 12 amino acids. Per the germline V gene, CDR1 is WSHSY and CDR2 is SAAADI. The CDR3 sequence is CAIGGAESEQYF. DNA of the CDR3: TGCGCCATAGGGGGCGCTGAGAGCGAGCAGTACTTC.

V and J are TRBV4-2 and TRBJ1-2; the D gene is possibly TRBD1 (6 bases). CDR3 size: 14 residues. V was clipped by 4 bases and J by 9 bases, with 18 bases between them. CDR1 and CDR2 (germline): LGHNA, YNFKEQ. The CDR3 DNA sequence: TGTGCCAGCAGCCTCGAAACCCCCCGGGACAGCTACACCTTC. Translation: CASSLETPRDSYTF.

The CDR3 region has the DNA TGTGCCAGCGGAACAGGGGCCCATCAGCCCCAGCATTTT. This gives the protein CASGTGAHQPQHF. V and J are TRBV6-5 and TRBJ1-5, with TRBD1 matching 7 bases. V dropped 8 bases and J dropped 5; count of bases not matched to a gene: 6. Germline CDR1 and CDR2: MNHEY and SVGAGI. This CDR3 has 13 amino acids.

This CDR3 is CASSKEGYEQYF. The CDR3, as DNA: TGTGCCAGCAGCAAAGAAGGATACGAGCAGTACTTC. The chain has TRBV7-9 and TRBJ2-7; D call uncertain. The V and J ends lost 5 bases and 4 bases respectively, with 9 bases between them. This CDR3 is 12 amino acids long. In germline, CDR1 is SEHNR, CDR2 FQNEAQ (reference sequence). The complete variable domain, with remaining parts taken from reference TRBV7-9 and TRBJ2-7, reads DTGVSQNPRHKITKRGQNVTFRCDPISEHNRLYWYRQTLGQGPEFLTYFQNEAQLEKSRLLSDRFSAERPKGSFSTLEIQRTEQGDSAMYLCASSKEGYEQYFGPGTRLTVT.

This chain uses TRBV6-6 with TRBJ1-2, with 7 bases lining up with TRBD1. Per germline, CDR1 MNHNY and CDR2 SVGAGI (reference sequence). V was clipped by 5 bases and J by 0 bases; unmatched bases: 6. The CDR3 spans 15 residues. The chain's CDR3 is CASSTPGTANYGYTF. CDR3 DNA sequence: TGTGCCAGCAGTACCCCGGGGACAGCTAACTATGGCTACACCTTC.

This chain connects TRBV10-3 to TRBJ1-1; D uncertain. Per germline, CDR1 ENHRY and CDR2 SYGVKD. This CDR3 is built from 12 residues. V lost 0 bases, J lost 1 base, and 0 bases lay in between. CDR3 in amino acids: CAISESNTEAFF. For the CDR3, the DNA is TGTGCCATCAGTGAGTCGAACACTGAAGCTTTCTTT.

The chain is built from TRBV9 and TRBJ1-2; D is unresolved. The V end lost 1 base, the J end lost 8 bases, and 12 bases lay between the germline ends. CDR3 length: 13 amino acids. CDR1 and CDR2 (germline): SGDLS, YYNGEE. This CDR3 is CASSVTGLDGYTF. The DNA for the CDR3 is TGTGCCAGCAGCGTAACTGGGTTGGACGGCTACACCTTC. The whole variable domain, filled in from reference TRBV9 and TRBJ1-2, reads DSGVTQTPKHLITATGQRVTLRCSPRSGDLSVYWYQQSLDQGLQFLIQYYNGEERAKGNILERFSAQQFPDLHSELNLSSLELGDSALYFCASSVTGLDGYTFGSGTRLTVV.

This clone was counted once. The rearrangement uses TRBV11-3 and TRBJ1-1; D call uncertain. Per the germline V gene, CDR1 is SGHNT and CDR2 is YENEEA. V dropped 4 bases and J dropped 8 bases, with 11 bases sitting between them. The CDR3 sequence is 12 residues long. CDR3 loop: CASSYRGREAFF. The CDR3 nucleotides are TGTGCCAGCAGCTATCGGGGTCGAGAAGCTTTCTTT.

The V gene is TRBV7-2, the J gene TRBJ1-6, with D possibly matching TRBD1 (6 bases). This CDR3 spans 15 amino acids. Per the germline V gene, CDR1 is SGHTA and CDR2 is FQGNSA. V lost 3 bases, J lost 7 bases, and 13 bases lay in between. CDR3: CASSFLQGTNSPLHF. CDR3 DNA: TGTGCCAGCAGCTTCCTGCAGGGGACCAATTCACCCCTCCACTTT.

The CDR3 sequence is CASSFNYKETTTMEQFF. As DNA, the CDR3 is TGTGCCAGCAGTTTTAATTACAAGGAGACTACTACAATGGAGCAGTTCTTC. The chain recombines TRBV7-9 with TRBJ2-1; tentatively, D is TRBD2 (5 bases). Germline V gene data show CDR1 as SEHNR and CDR2 as FQNEAQ (reference sequence). Trimming removed 6 bases at V and 10 bases at J, with 28 bases between. This CDR3 is 17 amino acids long.